Following are 2 T cell receptor beta chains from one sample sequenced in a study of beta chain features in type 1 diabetes. What was sequenced were expressed TCRB transcripts, since all of the isolated RNA had been reverse transcribed. Only in-frame clones appear in the TCRdb table, and some are missing; sequencing was by immunoSEQ multiplex PCR. This repertoire shows approximately 250,000 clones, 9.6% found once; its top ten account for around 0.037%. Specimen: naive CD4+ T cells from blood. The receptor source for this set is a woman aged 18-29 years in good health.

Only a few counts were recorded for this clone. This chain joins TRBV30 and TRBJ1-5, with TRBD1 matching over 7 bases. The CDR3 sequence is 15 residues long. Germline assignment: CDR1 GTSNPN and CDR2 SVGIG (reference sequence). The V and J ends lost 3 bases and 3 bases, in that order; junction bases with no gene match: 8. The CDR3 reads CAWSAQGSANQPQHF. CDR3 coding DNA: TGTGCCTGGAGCGCACAGGGGAGTGCCAATCAGCCCCAGCATTTT.

The chain links TRBV2 to TRBJ2-5; D is perhaps TRBD2 (5 bases). CDR1 and CDR2 (germline): SNHLY, FYNNEI. The CDR3 spans 13 residues. V was pared by 6 bases and J by 3 bases, with 11 bases between. DNA for the CDR3: TGTGCCAGCAGCGCGCGGCGGGAAGAGACCCAGTACTTC. This encodes CASSARREETQYF.